What follows is one TCR beta chain and its context. This clonotype was found a few times. Its recognized antigen is unknown. No base qualities exist here, and no much larger clone lies one base off it. The data were taken from a study of response to subunit inactivated influenza vaccine listed by TCRdb under 2018. Turning to the overall study: Deep quantitative profiling of the T cell receptor repertoire was used in the study to follow responses to a trivalent subunit inactivated influenza vaccine.

In the germline V gene, CDR1 corresponds to SGHVS and CDR2 to FQNEAQ. Inclusive of the bounding cysteine and phenylalanine, the CDR3 is 15 residues long. Only the CDR3 DNA stays, 45 bases, in frame from base 1. Trimming takes 1 base off V and 7 bases off J; junction bases not matched to a gene: 7. The investigation overall reported the following: According to the authors, only a limited number of new T cells may be recruited by each seasonal influenza vaccination.

Library prep was done by RT-PCR. The sequencer was an Illumina HiSeq 2500. Clones were called with MiXCR by TCRdb after fastp trimmed the public reads at Q25, and only in-frame beta chains were retained. Merged by CDR3 protein, the rows form single entries marked with the most common genes and DNA. The sample has about 540,000 distinct CDR3 sequences on record, 20% to 25% of them singletons. The leading ten clones occupy 2.5% to 3% of the sample. A further study also used this sample, focusing on T cells expressing NK-cell markers. The second study also describes: TCR beta cDNA libraries were made by 5'RACE template switching that added a universal primer site and unique molecular identifiers. In sorted CD3+CD56+NKG2C+, CD3+CD56+NKG2C- and CD3+CD56-NKG2C+ T-cell subsets from eight donors, TCR beta-chain repertoires were profiled. Seven of the eight sequenced donors were HCMV-seropositive and one was HCMV-seronegative. To restrict sorting to alphabetaTCR-expressing T cells, an anti-gammadeltaTCR antibody was added in several experiments. For several donors, the dominant CD3+CD56+NKG2C+ clonotypes were among the top 10 CD8+ clonotypes and accounted for 1.0-7.0% of CD8+ T cells. Those dominant clonotypes were again the most abundant among CD3+CD56-NKG2C+ cells in several donors, at about 28.3-65%. It remained unclear whether the expanded NKG2C-expressing T cell clones were specific for HCMV antigens. Randomly selected healthy volunteers, three men and five women, were used as the eight sequenced donors. HCMV serostatus was determined by detecting HCMV-specific IgG in serum with a commercial ELISA kit. Ficoll density gradient centrifugation was used to isolate peripheral blood mononuclear cells from blood. Using Miltenyi isolation kits, CD4+ and CD8+ T cells were isolated from PBMC through magnetic immunoseparation. Synthesis of cDNA was primed from the TCR beta constant segment and was followed by two consecutive PCR amplification steps. Sequencing of the libraries produced 2 x 150 bp reads on Illumina HiSeq 2000/2500, MiSeq or NextSeq. MIGEC was used to demultiplex reads and group the reads by UMI, and MiTCR was used to assemble and quantify clonotypes. Only TCR cDNA sequences supported by at least two reads were kept to exclude erroneous sequences. The tcR package was used for downstream repertoire analysis, with clonotypes matched between fractions based on CDR3 nucleotide sequence plus V segment. VDJmatch was used to annotate antigen specificity against VDJdb, with one amino acid substitution allowed in CDR3.

The clonotype comes from a man over 45 who received an inactivated influenza vaccine. Donor details come from another sample of the same person, matched by shared clones. This specimen was CD4+ T cells sorted from PBMCs, taken 11 to 12 days after vaccination. The V and J segments used are TRBV7-8 and TRBJ2-1, and 7 bases in between align with TRBD1. The nucleotide sequence is TGTGCCAGCAGCTTAGTGAGGGGGCTCAAGAATGAGCAGTTCTTC. It codes for CASSLVRGLKNEQFF. Reference TRBV7-8 and TRBJ2-1 proteins supply the regions before and after the CDR3; the full variable domain is: GAGVSQSPRYKVAKRGQDVALRCDPISGHVSLFWYQQALGQGPEFLTYFQNEAQLDKSGLPSDRFFAERPEGSVSTLKIQRTQQEDSAVYLCASSLVRGLKNEQFFGPGTRLTVL.